What follows are 12 T cell receptor beta chains derived from one specimen sequenced in a study of shared clonotypes between healthy human individuals. Clones were read by immunoSEQ multiplex PCR, and TCRdb kept only the in-frame ones, dropping some. This sample has some 470,000 clones, with about 79% found just once. Sequenced input: PBMCs. The receptors derive from a woman aged 40 to 50 in good health. Some clones in this sample may be carry-over from other donors' samples.

This clone was recorded many times. The J gene is TRBJ2-2, the V gene TRBV5-1, with 8 bases fitting TRBD2. V shed 4 bases and J 6 bases; nucleotides not matched to a gene: 8. The CDR3 length is 15 residues. The germline V gene has CDR1 SGHRS and CDR2 YFSETQ. The CDR3 nucleotides read TGCGCCAGCAGCCCCCTACCGGGAGGGCCCGGGGAGCTGTTTTTT. Its translation is CASSPLPGGPGELFF. Complete variable domain (other parts from reference TRBV5-1 and TRBJ2-2): KAGVTQTPRYLIKTRGQQVTLSCSPISGHRSVSWYQQTPGQGLQFLFEYFSETQRNKGNFPGRFSGRQFSNSRSEMNVSTLELGDSALYLCASSPLPGGPGELFFGEGSRLTVL.

V usage is TRBV28 and J usage is TRBJ2-7; 8 bases agree with TRBD2. The CDR3 spans 15 residues. V lost 4 bases, J lost 0 bases, and 5 bases stayed unmatched. Looked up from germline, CDR1 is MDHEN and CDR2 is SYDVKM. The CDR3 sequence: CASSSSSGSSYEQYF. In DNA form, the CDR3 reads TGTGCCAGCAGTTCCTCGAGCGGGAGCTCCTACGAGCAGTACTTC.

V usage is TRBV5-1 and J usage is TRBJ2-3; the match to TRBD2 covers 14 bases. The V gene end was trimmed by 3 bases and the J gene end by 5 bases; junction bases not matched to a gene: 5. This CDR3 has 16 residues. Germline-derived CDR1 and CDR2 are SGHRS and YFSETQ. DNA for the CDR3: TGCGCCAGCAGCTCCGGGACTAGCGGGAGTGGAGATACGCAGTATTTT. Translation gives CASSSGTSGSGDTQYF.

V gene TRBV11-2 combines with J gene TRBJ1-3; 7 bases map to TRBD1. CDR3 length equals 18 residues. The V gene end was trimmed by 2 bases and the J gene end by 1 base; junction bases not matched to a gene: 11. The germline V gene has CDR1 SGHAT and CDR2 FQNNGV. The CDR3 region is CASSLQTVTGLSGNTIYF. Here the CDR3 DNA reads TGTGCCAGCAGCTTACAAACAGTGACAGGGCTTTCTGGAAACACCATATATTTT.

The chain recombines TRBV10-1 with TRBJ2-3, with D uncertain. Germline-derived CDR1 and CDR2 are WNHNN and SYGVQD (reference sequence). V was pared by 1 base and J by 1 base, with 12 bases between. The CDR3 is made up of 16 amino acids. CDR3 sequence: CASSEFRAGGTDTQYF. DNA for the CDR3: TGCGCCAGCAGTGAGTTCCGGGCTGGTGGCACAGATACGCAGTATTTT.

This CDR3 reads CASSLGGQGDNEKLFF. As DNA, the CDR3 is TGCGCCAGCAGCTTGGGAGGACAGGGGGATAATGAAAAACTGTTTTTT. The J gene is TRBJ1-4, the V gene TRBV5-1, with TRBD1 identical over 10 bases. Germline CDR1 SGHRS, CDR2 YFSETQ. This CDR3 contains 16 residues. Unmatched junction bases numbered 3, after V lost 0 bases and J lost 4 bases.

The chain is built from TRBV5-1 and TRBJ2-5, with 7 bases identical to TRBD2. Germline CDR1 is SGHRS and CDR2 is YFSETQ. The J segment lost 1 base and the V segment lost 4 bases, leaving 10 bases of the junction unmatched. The CDR3 spans 16 residues. The CDR3 DNA is TGCGCCAGCAGCCTCCAAGGGGCTAGCGGCCAAGAGACCCAGTACTTC. This codes for CASSLQGASGQETQYF.

This chain links TRBV28 with TRBJ1-4, with TRBD1 matching 8 bases. The CDR3 length is 14 residues. Per the germline V gene, CDR1 is MDHEN and CDR2 is SYDVKM. V was clipped by 5 bases and J by 8 bases; unmatched bases: 7. CDR3 in DNA: TGTGCCAGCAGTCCCCGACAGGGGAAAGAAAAACTGTTTTTT. Its translation: CASSPRQGKEKLFF.

This clone was seen just once. This CDR3 is also generated by other DNA sequences in the sample. This chain links TRBV29-1 with TRBJ2-5; D not resolved. Germline V CDR1 and CDR2: SQVTM, ANQGSEA. The length of the CDR3 is 11 residues. V gave up 2 bases and J gave up 5 bases, with 6 bases separating them. CDR3 sequence reads: CSVELGETQYF. CDR3 nucleotide sequence: TGCAGCGTTGAACTCGGGGAGACCCAGTACTTC.

As concerns this clone: Since a much larger clone is just one base distant, this may be a read error. The chain recombines TRBV29-1 with TRBJ2-7, with D possibly matching TRBD1 (6 bases). V lost 8 bases and J 3 bases, leaving 23 bases between the germline ends. Germline CDR1 SQVTM, CDR2 ANQGSEA. The CDR3 consists of 15 residues. This CDR3 is CSIIHGTIFGYEQYF. In DNA, the CDR3 is TGCAGCATTATCCACGGGACAATCTTTGGCTACGAGCAGTACTTC.

This chain uses TRBV30 with TRBJ1-6, with TRBD1 as a possible D gene (5 bases). V was clipped by 3 bases and J by 5 bases, with 11 bases between them. This CDR3 comprises 14 residues. CDR1 GTSNPN and CDR2 SVGIG come from the germline V gene (reference sequence). The CDR3 DNA sequence: TGTGCCTGGAGGGTTGGGACGGATAATTCACCCCTCCACTTT. This translates into CAWRVGTDNSPLHF.

The genes are TRBV5-4 and TRBJ2-3, with 9 bases fitting TRBD2. Germline V gene data show CDR1 as SGHNT and CDR2 as YYREEE (reference sequence). J gave up 3 bases and V 0 bases, and 5 bases lay outside the gene matches. The CDR3 length is 16 residues. The CDR3 DNA is TGTGCCAGCAGCTTGGTTAGCGGGAGTTATACAGATACGCAGTATTTT. Its protein product is CASSLVSGSYTDTQYF.